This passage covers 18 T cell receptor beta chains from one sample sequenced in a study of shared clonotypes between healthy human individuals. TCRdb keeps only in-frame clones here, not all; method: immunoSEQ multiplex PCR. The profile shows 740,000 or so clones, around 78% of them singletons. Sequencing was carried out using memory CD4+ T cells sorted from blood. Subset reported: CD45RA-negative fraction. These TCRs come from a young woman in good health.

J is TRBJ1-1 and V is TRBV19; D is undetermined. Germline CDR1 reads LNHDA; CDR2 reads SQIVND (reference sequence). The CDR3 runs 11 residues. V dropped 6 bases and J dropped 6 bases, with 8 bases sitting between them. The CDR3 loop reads CASSQRAEAFF. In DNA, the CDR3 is TGTGCCAGTAGCCAGAGGGCTGAAGCTTTCTTT. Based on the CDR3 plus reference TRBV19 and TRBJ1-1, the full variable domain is DGGITQSPKYLFRKEGQNVTLSCEQNLNHDAMYWYRQDPGQGLRLIYYSQIVNDFQKGDIAEGYSVSREKKESFPLTVTSAQKNPTAFYLCASSQRAEAFFGQGTRLTVV.

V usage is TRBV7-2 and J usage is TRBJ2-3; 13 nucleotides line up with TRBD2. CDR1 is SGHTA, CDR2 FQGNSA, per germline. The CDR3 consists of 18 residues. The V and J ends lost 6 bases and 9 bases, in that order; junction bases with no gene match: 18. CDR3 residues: CASSEKGTSGVFVGTQYF. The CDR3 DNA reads TGTGCCAGCAGTGAAAAAGGGACTAGCGGGGTGTTTGTAGGGACGCAGTATTTT.

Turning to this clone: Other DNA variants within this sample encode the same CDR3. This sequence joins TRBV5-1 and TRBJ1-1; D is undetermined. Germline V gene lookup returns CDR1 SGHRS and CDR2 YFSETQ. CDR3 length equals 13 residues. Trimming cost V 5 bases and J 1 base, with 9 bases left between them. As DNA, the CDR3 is TGCGCCAGCAGGGATGATAGGAACACTGAAGCTTTCTTT. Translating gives CASRDDRNTEAFF.

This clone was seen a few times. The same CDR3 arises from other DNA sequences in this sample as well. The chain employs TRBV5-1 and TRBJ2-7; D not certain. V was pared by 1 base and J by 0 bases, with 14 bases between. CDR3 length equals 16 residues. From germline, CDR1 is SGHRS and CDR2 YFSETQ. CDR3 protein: CASSLSFGSSSYEQYF. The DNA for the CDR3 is TGCGCCAGCAGCTTGTCTTTCGGCTCGAGCTCCTACGAGCAGTACTTC.

In nucleotides, the CDR3 is TGCGCCAGCAGCTTGGGACTAGCGGGCATCTTCTCCTACGAGCAGTACTTC. It is translated as CASSLGLAGIFSYEQYF. The chain combines TRBV5-1 with TRBJ2-7; 10 nucleotides align to TRBD2. CDR1 SGHRS and CDR2 YFSETQ come from the germline V gene. V shed 0 bases and J 0 bases; nucleotides not matched to a gene: 6. The CDR3 is made up of 17 amino acids.

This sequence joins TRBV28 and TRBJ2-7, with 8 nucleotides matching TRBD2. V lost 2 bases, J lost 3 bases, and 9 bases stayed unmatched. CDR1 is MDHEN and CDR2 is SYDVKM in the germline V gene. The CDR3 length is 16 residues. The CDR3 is CASSLPPGREDYEQYF. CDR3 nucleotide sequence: TGTGCCAGCAGTTTACCCCCCGGGAGGGAGGACTACGAGCAGTACTTC.

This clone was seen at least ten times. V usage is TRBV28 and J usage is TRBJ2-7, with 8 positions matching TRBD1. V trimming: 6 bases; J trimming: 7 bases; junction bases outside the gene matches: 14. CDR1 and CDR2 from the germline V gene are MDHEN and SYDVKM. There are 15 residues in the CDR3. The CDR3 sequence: CASRPGDRGTGEQYF. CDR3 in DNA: TGTGCCAGCAGACCAGGTGACAGGGGAACGGGTGAGCAGTACTTC.

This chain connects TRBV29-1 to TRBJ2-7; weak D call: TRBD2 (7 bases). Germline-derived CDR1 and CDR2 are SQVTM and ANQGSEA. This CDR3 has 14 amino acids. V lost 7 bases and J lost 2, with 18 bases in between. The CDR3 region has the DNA TGCAGCGCCCGAGGGGGGGGGTTAGCCTACGAGCAGTACTTC. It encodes CSARGGGLAYEQYF.

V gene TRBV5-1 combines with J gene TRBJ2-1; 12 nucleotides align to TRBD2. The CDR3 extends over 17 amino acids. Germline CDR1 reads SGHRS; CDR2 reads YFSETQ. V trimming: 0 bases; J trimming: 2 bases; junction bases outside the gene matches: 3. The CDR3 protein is CASSLALAGGAYNEQFF. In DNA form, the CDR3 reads TGCGCCAGCAGCTTGGCTCTAGCGGGAGGGGCCTACAATGAGCAGTTCTTC.

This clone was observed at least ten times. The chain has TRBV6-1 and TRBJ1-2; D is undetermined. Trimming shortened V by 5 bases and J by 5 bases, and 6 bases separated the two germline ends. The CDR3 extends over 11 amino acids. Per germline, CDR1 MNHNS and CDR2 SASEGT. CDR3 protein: CASSPTYGYTF. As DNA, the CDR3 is TGTGCCAGCAGTCCGACTTATGGCTACACCTTC.

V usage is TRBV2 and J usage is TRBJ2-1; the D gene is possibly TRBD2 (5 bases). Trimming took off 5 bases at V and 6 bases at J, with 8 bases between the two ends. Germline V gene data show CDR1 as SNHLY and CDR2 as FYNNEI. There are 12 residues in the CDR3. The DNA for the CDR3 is TGTGCCAGCAGTCCAACTAGCAATGAGCAGTTCTTC. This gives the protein CASSPTSNEQFF. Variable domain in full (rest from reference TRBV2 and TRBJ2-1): EPEVTQTPSHQVTQMGQEVILRCVPISNHLYFYWYRQILGQKVEFLVSFYNNEISEKSEIFDDQFSVERPDGSNFTLKIRSTKLEDSAMYFCASSPTSNEQFFGPGTRLTVL.

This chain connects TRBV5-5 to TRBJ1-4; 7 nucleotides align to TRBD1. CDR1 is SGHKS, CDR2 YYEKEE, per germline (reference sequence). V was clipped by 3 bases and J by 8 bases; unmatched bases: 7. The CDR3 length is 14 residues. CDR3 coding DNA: TGTGCCAGCAGCTCGACAGGGACCTCAGAAAAACTGTTTTTT. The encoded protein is CASSSTGTSEKLFF.

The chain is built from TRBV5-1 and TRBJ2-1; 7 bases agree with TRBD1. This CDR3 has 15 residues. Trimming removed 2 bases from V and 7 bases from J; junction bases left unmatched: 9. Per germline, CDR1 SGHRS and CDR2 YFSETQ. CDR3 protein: CASSLTSDRKNEQFF. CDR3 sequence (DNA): TGCGCCAGCAGCTTAACCTCGGACAGGAAAAATGAGCAGTTCTTC. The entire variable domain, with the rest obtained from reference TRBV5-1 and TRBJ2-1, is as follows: KAGVTQTPRYLIKTRGQQVTLSCSPISGHRSVSWYQQTPGQGLQFLFEYFSETQRNKGNFPGRFSGRQFSNSRSEMNVSTLELGDSALYLCASSLTSDRKNEQFFGPGTRLTVL.

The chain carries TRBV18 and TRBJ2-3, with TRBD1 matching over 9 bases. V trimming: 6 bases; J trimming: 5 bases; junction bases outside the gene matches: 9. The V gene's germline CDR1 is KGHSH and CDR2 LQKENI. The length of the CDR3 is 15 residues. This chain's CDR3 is CASSLGQGGIDTQYF. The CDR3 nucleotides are TGTGCCAGCTCTCTGGGACAGGGAGGAATAGATACGCAGTATTTT.

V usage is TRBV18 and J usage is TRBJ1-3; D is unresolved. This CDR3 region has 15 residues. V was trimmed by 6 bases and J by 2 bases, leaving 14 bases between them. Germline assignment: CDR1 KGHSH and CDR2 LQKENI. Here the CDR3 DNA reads TGTGCCAGCTCCTCCACGAAGGGTCCTGGAAACACCATATATTTT. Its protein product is CASSSTKGPGNTIYF. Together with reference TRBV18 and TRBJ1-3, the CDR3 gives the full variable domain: NAGVMQNPRHLVRRRGQEARLRCSPMKGHSHVYWYRQLPEEGLKFMVYLQKENIIDESGMPKERFSAEFPKEGPSILRIQQVVRGDSAAYFCASSSTKGPGNTIYFGEGSWLTVV.

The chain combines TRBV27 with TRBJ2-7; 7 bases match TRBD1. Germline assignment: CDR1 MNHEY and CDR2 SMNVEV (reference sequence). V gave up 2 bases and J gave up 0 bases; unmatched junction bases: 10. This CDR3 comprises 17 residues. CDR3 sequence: CASSLSPPGQYSYEQYF. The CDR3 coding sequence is TGTGCCAGCAGTTTAAGCCCACCGGGACAGTACTCCTACGAGCAGTACTTC.

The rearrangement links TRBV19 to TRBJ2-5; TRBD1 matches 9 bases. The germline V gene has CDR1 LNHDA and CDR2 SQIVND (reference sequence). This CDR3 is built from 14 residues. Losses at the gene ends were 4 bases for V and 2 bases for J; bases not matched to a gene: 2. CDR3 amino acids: CASSRTGVQETQYF. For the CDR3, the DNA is TGTGCCAGTAGTAGGACAGGGGTGCAAGAGACCCAGTACTTC.

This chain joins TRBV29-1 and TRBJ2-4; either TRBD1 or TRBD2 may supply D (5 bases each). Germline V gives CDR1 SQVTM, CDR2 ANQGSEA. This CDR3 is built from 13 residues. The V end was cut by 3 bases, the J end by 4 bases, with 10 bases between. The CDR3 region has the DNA TGCAGCGTTGACAGGGACGATAAAAACATTCAGTACTTC. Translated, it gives CSVDRDDKNIQYF. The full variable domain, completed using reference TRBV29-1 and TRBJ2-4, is SAVISQKPSRDICQRGTSLTIQCQVDSQVTMMFWYRQQPGQSLTLIATANQGSEATYESGFVIDKFPISRPNLTFSTLTVSNMSPEDSSIYLCSVDRDDKNIQYFGAGTRLSVL.